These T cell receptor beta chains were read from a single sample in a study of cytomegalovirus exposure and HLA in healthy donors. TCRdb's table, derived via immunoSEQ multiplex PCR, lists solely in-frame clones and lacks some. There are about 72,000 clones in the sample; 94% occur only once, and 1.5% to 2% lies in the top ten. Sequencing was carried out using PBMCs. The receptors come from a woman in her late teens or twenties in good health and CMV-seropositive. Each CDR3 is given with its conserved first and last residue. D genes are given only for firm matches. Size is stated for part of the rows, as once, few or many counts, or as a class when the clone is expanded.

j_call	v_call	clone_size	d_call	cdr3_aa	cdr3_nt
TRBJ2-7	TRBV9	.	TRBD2	CASSGDYSYEQYF	TGTGCCAGCAGCGGGGACTACTCCTACGAGCAGTACTTC
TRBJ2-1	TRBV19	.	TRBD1	CASSYGQGLYNEQFF	TGTGCCAGTAGTTACGGACAGGGCCTTTACAATGAGCAGTTCTTC
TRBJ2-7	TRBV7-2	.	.	CASSLSATLSLYEQYF	TGTGCCAGCAGCTTAAGTGCTACCCTTTCCCTTTACGAGCAGTACTTC
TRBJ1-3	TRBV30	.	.	CAWDGGSSGNTIYF	TGTGCCTGGGACGGGGGGAGCTCTGGAAACACCATATATTTT
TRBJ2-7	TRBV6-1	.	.	CASSEPGNEQYF	TGTGCCAGCAGTGAACCGGGAAACGAGCAGTACTTC
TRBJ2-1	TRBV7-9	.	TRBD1	CASSKGAITVSSYNEQFF	TGTGCCAGCAGCAAGGGGGCCATAACGGTGAGCTCCTACAATGAGCAGTTCTTC
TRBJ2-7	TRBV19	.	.	CASSIAPLGTEDEQYF	TGTGCCAGTAGTATAGCCCCCTTGGGCACAGAAGACGAGCAGTACTTC
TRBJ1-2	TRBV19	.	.	CASSSLTLESGYGYTF	TGTGCCAGTAGTAGCCTGACACTGGAATCGGGATATGGCTACACCTTC
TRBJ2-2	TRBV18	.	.	CASSPLAENTGELFF	TGTGCCAGCTCACCTTTGGCAGAGAACACCGGGGAGCTGTTTTTT
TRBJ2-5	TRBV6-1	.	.	CASTRLPQETQYF	TGTGCCAGCACCCGTCTCCCCCAAGAGACCCAGTACTTC
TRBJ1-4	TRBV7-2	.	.	CASSQTGANEKLFF	TGTGCCAGCAGCCAGACAGGTGCGAATGAAAAACTGTTTTTT
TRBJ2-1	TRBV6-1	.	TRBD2	CASSEVRGGPSYNEQFF	TGTGCCAGCAGTGAAGTACGCGGGGGGCCGTCCTACAATGAGCAGTTCTTC
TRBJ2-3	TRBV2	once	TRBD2	CASSISGVEDTQYF	TGTGCCAGCTCCATTAGCGGGGTTGAAGATACGCAGTATTTT
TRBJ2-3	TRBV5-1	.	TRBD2	CASSFQRSGGTDTQYF	TGCGCCAGCAGCTTCCAACGTAGCGGGGGCACAGATACGCAGTATTTT
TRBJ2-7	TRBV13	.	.	CASGPQGPYEQYF	TGTGCCAGCGGCCCCCAGGGCCCGTACGAGCAGTACTTC
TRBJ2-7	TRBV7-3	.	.	CASSFSGTPNSYEQYF	TGTGCCAGCAGCTTCTCGGGGACTCCTAATTCCTACGAGCAGTACTTC
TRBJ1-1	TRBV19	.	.	CASSIPLGREAFF	TGTGCCAGTAGTATCCCTCTGGGGAGGGAAGCTTTCTTT
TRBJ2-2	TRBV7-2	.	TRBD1	CASSFQTGAGTGELFF	TGTGCCAGCAGCTTCCAAACAGGGGCGGGCACCGGGGAGCTGTTTTTT
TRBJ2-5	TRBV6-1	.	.	CASSTDRETQYF	TGTGCCAGCAGTACAGACAGGGAGACCCAGTACTTC
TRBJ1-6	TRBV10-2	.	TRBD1	CASSGQEFNSPLHF	TGCGCCAGCAGCGGACAGGAGTTTAATTCACCCCTCCACTTT
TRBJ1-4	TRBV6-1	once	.	CASSGLPTGDELFF	TGTGCCAGCAGTGGTCTCCCGACGGGGGATGAGCTGTTTTTT
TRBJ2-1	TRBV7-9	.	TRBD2	CASSITAGADNEQFF	TGTGCCAGCAGCATTACAGCGGGGGCCGACAATGAGCAGTTCTTC
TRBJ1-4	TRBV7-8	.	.	CASSYPGQNNEKLFF	TGTGCCAGCAGCTATCCGGGACAAAATAATGAAAAACTGTTTTTT
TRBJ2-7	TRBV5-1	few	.	CASSLGGEEQYF	TGCGCCAGCAGCTTGGGGGGAGAGGAGCAGTACTTC
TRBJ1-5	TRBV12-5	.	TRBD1	CASAAGGQPQHF	TGTGCTAGTGCCGCAGGGGGTCAGCCCCAGCATTTT
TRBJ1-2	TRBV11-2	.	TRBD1	CASSLEQGPLSSYGYTF	TGTGCCAGCAGCTTAGAACAGGGGCCCTTGTCTTCATATGGCTACACCTTC
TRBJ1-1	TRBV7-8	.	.	CASSLGGSSVAFF	TGTGCCAGCAGCTTAGGAGGATCGTCAGTTGCTTTCTTT
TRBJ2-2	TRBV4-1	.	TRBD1	CASSQGPLGNRGKTNTGELFF	TGCGCCAGCAGCCAAGGGCCTCTAGGGAACAGGGGCAAAACGAACACCGGGGAGCTGTTTTTT
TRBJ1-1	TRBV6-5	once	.	CASSYSPGNTEAFF	TGTGCCAGCAGTTACTCTCCAGGGAACACTGAAGCTTTCTTT
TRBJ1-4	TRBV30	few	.	CAWSPWGHEFEKLFF	TGTGCCTGGAGCCCATGGGGGCATGAGTTTGAAAAACTGTTTTTT
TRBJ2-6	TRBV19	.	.	CASSEISGANVLTF	TGTGCCAGTAGTGAGATCTCTGGGGCCAACGTCCTGACTTTC
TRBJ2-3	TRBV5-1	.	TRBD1	CASSLRTGEDTQYF	TGCGCCAGCAGCTTAAGGACAGGGGAGGATACGCAGTATTTT